This T cell receptor beta chain was identified in a study of T cells in Graves' hyperthyroidism and ophthalmopathy. The CDR3 is made up of 14 amino acids. Germline loops: CDR1 LNHDA, CDR2 SQIVND (reference sequence). Trimming removed 2 bases at V and 6 bases at J, with 13 bases between. There were TCR beta CDR3 regions amplified from RNA transcripts. Primed by the HTBI set, a first-round RT-PCR was run on the TCR CDR3. TCRdb ran MiXCR on the multiplex PCR reads and lists one entry per CDR3 protein. The profile shows roughly 380,000 distinct CDR3 sequences, 15% to 20% of them singletons. This clonotype was detected ten times or more.

The receptor was derived from a woman in her thirties or forties with Graves' ophthalmopathy. The sequenced sample was blood. V usage is TRBV19 and J usage is TRBJ1-2, with D unclear. In DNA form, the CDR3 reads TGTGCCAGTAGTATAAATTTGGCAGCTGATGGCTACACCTTC. Its translation is CASSINLAADGYTF.